Below are 10 T cell receptor beta chains sequenced from a single sample in a study of control samples from healthy donors and cancer patients. This table comes from immunoSEQ multiplex PCR, and its TCRdb copy is limited to in-frame clones, with some not included. Of about 180,000 clones detected, 90% to 95% appear once; the ten largest clones hold approximately 1.5%. The specimen was blood. The receptors stem from a man under 40 in good health.

This chain links TRBV19 with TRBJ2-7; D is possibly TRBD2 (6 bases). The CDR3 runs to 13 residues. Germline loops: CDR1 LNHDA, CDR2 SQIVND (reference sequence). V was trimmed by 8 bases and J by 7 bases, leaving 18 bases between them. The CDR3 bases are TGTGCCAGTGGAACGGGGGTTACCTTGGAGCAGTACTTC. It codes for CASGTGVTLEQYF.

V is TRBV27 and J is TRBJ2-7, with TRBD2 matching 9 bases. Germline V gives CDR1 MNHEY, CDR2 SMNVEV (reference sequence). The CDR3 consists of 15 residues. Unmatched junction bases numbered 6, after V lost 2 bases and J lost 4 bases. The CDR3 DNA follows: TGTGCCAGCAGTTTAACCCCTAGCGGGACGTACGAGCAGTACTTC. This encodes CASSLTPSGTYEQYF.

V gene TRBV7-2 combines with J gene TRBJ2-7; the match to TRBD2 covers 8 bases. Looked up from germline, CDR1 is SGHTA and CDR2 is FQGNSA. J lost 1 base, V lost 6 bases, and 11 bases had no gene match. This CDR3 spans 16 amino acids. The CDR3 DNA is TGTGCCAGCAGTCCCGAGAGCGGGGGATTTTCCTACGAGCAGTACTTC. The encoded protein is CASSPESGGFSYEQYF.

This clone showed up just once. This chain connects TRBV19 to TRBJ1-5, with D possibly TRBD1 on 5 matching bases. The CDR3 is made up of 15 amino acids. Germline-derived CDR1 and CDR2 are LNHDA and SQIVND (reference sequence). V was clipped by 6 bases and J by 0 bases, with 12 bases between them. CDR3 bases: TGTGCCAGTAGGGAACAGGAATATAGCAATCAGCCCCAGCATTTT. Its protein product is CASREQEYSNQPQHF.

The gene calls are TRBV6-5 and TRBJ2-2; D is possibly TRBD1 or TRBD2 (5 bases each). Trimming stripped 2 bases from V and 6 bases from J, with 13 bases between. The CDR3 extends over 15 amino acids. Per the germline V gene, CDR1 is MNHEY and CDR2 is SVGAGI. The chain's CDR3 is CASSYRDRAAGELFF. CDR3 coding DNA: TGTGCCAGCAGTTACAGGGACCGGGCAGCCGGGGAGCTGTTTTTT.

The chain couples TRBV27 to TRBJ2-7; D is perhaps TRBD1 (5 bases). This CDR3 is built from 17 residues. The germline gives CDR1 MNHEY, CDR2 SMNVEV (reference sequence). The ends were cut back, 4 bases at V and 4 bases at J, with 23 bases in the middle. The CDR3 spells CASSYLWPQGPSYEQYF. In nucleotides, the CDR3 is TGTGCCAGCAGTTATCTTTGGCCCCAGGGTCCCTCGTACGAGCAGTACTTC.

The V and J genes are TRBV6-1 and TRBJ1-1, with D tentatively TRBD1 (5 bases). The V gene's germline CDR1 is MNHNS and CDR2 SASEGT. This CDR3 has 16 residues. V was shortened by 1 base and J by 1 base, with 13 bases between the two germline ends. In DNA, the CDR3 is TGTGCCAGCAGTGAAGGGGCAGGGATCCCGAACACTGAAGCTTTCTTT. Translating gives CASSEGAGIPNTEAFF.

The CDR3 sequence is CASSEWQGAEAFF. The CDR3, as DNA: TGCGCCAGCAGTGAATGGCAGGGAGCTGAAGCTTTCTTT. The chain uses TRBV10-1 and TRBJ1-1; D might be TRBD1 (5 bases). CDR3 size: 13 residues. Trimming took off 3 bases at V and 6 bases at J, with 11 bases between the two ends. Germline V gives CDR1 WNHNN, CDR2 SYGVQD (reference sequence).

The chain joins TRBV28 to TRBJ2-7; 12 bases line up with TRBD1. The junction had 6 bases not matched to a gene; V was cut back by 3 bases and J by 3 bases. This CDR3 contains 16 residues. CDR1 and CDR2 from the germline V gene are MDHEN and SYDVKM. This CDR3 is CASSFSGTGGNYEQYF. The CDR3 DNA reads as TGTGCCAGCAGTTTCTCAGGGACAGGGGGCAACTACGAGCAGTACTTC.

The rearrangement links TRBV9 to TRBJ2-3; 8 bases line up with TRBD2. Per germline, CDR1 SGDLS and CDR2 YYNGEE. The CDR3 sequence is 16 residues long. Trimming at V came to 0 bases and at J to 1 base, leaving 4 bases not matched to a gene. This CDR3 is CASSVGNSGGTDTQYF. The CDR3 DNA reads TGTGCCAGCAGCGTAGGTAATAGCGGGGGCACAGATACGCAGTATTTT.